The clone carrying this T cell receptor beta chain was picked up a small number of times. These data originate in a study of early T cells in non-severe SARS-CoV-2 infection. The V and J ends lost 4 bases and 3 bases, in that order; junction bases with no gene match: 6. This CDR3 has 14 amino acids. Germline V gene sequence: CDR1 SGHDN, CDR2 FVKESK. TCRdb reanalysed the 5' RACE reads using MiXCR and keeps one entry per CDR3 protein. The table has 50,000 or so distinct CDR3 sequences, just over 8% seen once. The sequenced sample consisted of whole blood. The receptor comes from an adult who was a healthcare worker with PCR-confirmed SARS-CoV-2 infection or an uninfected control (not recorded which). The V call is TRBV14, the J call TRBJ2-7, with TRBD2 matching 7 bases. In nucleotides, the CDR3 is TGTGCCAGCAGCCGGCAGGGAGGGTACTACGAGCAGTACTTC. This translates into CASSRQGGYYEQYF. Together with reference TRBV14 and TRBJ2-7, the CDR3 gives the full variable domain: EAGVTQFPSHSVIEKGQTVTLRCDPISGHDNLYWYRRVMGKEIKFLLHFVKESKQDESGMPNNRFLAERTGGTYSTLKVQPAELEDSGVYFCASSRQGGYYEQYFGPGTRLTVT.